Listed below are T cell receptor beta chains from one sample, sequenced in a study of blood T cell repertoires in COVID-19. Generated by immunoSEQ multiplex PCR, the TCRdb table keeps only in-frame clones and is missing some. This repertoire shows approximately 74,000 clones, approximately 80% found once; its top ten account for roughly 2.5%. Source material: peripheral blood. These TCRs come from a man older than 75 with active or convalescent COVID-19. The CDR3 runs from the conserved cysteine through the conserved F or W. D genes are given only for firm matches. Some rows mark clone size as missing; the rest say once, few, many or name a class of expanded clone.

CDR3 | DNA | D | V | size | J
CASSLYRGTGELFF | TGTGCCAGCAGTTTATACAGGGGCACCGGGGAGCTGTTTTTT | TRBD1 | TRBV27 | - | TRBJ2-2
CASSQGQRATNEKLFF | TGCGCCAGCAGTCAAGGACAGAGAGCAACTAATGAAAAACTGTTTTTT | - | TRBV5-1 | - | TRBJ1-4
CAWRDRRREQYF | TGTGCCTGGAGAGACAGGAGGAGGGAGCAGTACTTC | - | TRBV30 | - | TRBJ2-7
CASSLERRDFAQETQYF | TGTGCCAGCAGCTTAGAACGTCGGGACTTCGCCCAAGAGACCCAGTACTTC | - | TRBV7-6 | - | TRBJ2-5
CASSLKGPGGNQPQHF | TGTGCCAGCAGCTTGAAGGGTCCAGGGGGCAATCAGCCCCAGCATTTT | - | TRBV7-2 | - | TRBJ1-5
CASSRRPGLAVTDTQYF | TGTGCCAGCAGCCGTCGACCGGGACTAGCGGTCACAGATACGCAGTATTTT | TRBD2 | TRBV5-5 | - | TRBJ2-3
CASSVFLPDRVDIQYF | TGTGCCAGCAGCGTATTTCTCCCGGACAGGGTTGACATTCAGTACTTC | TRBD1 | TRBV9 | once | TRBJ2-4
CASSSLGGNQETQYF | TGTGCCAGCAGCTCCCTTGGGGGGAACCAAGAGACCCAGTACTTC | - | TRBV11-1 | - | TRBJ2-5
CASRVTGPTSGANVLTF | TGTGCCAGTAGGGTGACAGGACCCACCTCTGGGGCCAACGTCCTGACTTTC | - | TRBV19 | - | TRBJ2-6
CASSSSGYTEAFF | TGCGCCAGCAGCTCTTCGGGGTACACTGAAGCTTTCTTT | - | TRBV5-1 | - | TRBJ1-1
CASSEGRFYYEQYF | TGTGCCAGCAGTGAAGGCAGGTTCTACTACGAGCAGTACTTC | - | TRBV2 | once | TRBJ2-7
CASTNVPQGTEAFF | TGTGCCAGCACCAATGTCCCCCAGGGAACTGAAGCTTTCTTT | - | TRBV7-2 | - | TRBJ1-1
CASSLGPREAFF | TGTGCCAGCAGCTTAGGGCCTCGCGAAGCTTTCTTT | - | TRBV7-2 | - | TRBJ1-1
CASSSPYPGQLNTEAFF | TGCGCCAGCAGCTCGCCCTACCCGGGACAACTTAACACTGAAGCTTTCTTT | - | TRBV5-1 | - | TRBJ1-1
CASSENADTQYF | TGTGCCAGCAGTGAAAACGCGGATACGCAGTATTTT | - | TRBV2 | - | TRBJ2-3
CASTRTSGTYEQYF | TGCGCCAGCACCCGGACTAGCGGGACCTACGAGCAGTACTTC | TRBD2 | TRBV4-1 | - | TRBJ2-7
CASSFTGTNEKLFF | TGCGCCAGCAGCTTTACAGGAACTAATGAAAAACTGTTTTTT | - | TRBV5-1 | few | TRBJ1-4
CASSQGADQQETQYF | TGTGCTAGCAGCCAGGGGGCAGATCAACAAGAGACCCAGTACTTC | TRBD1 | TRBV7-7 | - | TRBJ2-5
CASSPPGQGSNNEQFF | TGTGCCAGCTCACCACCGGGACAGGGGTCCAACAATGAGCAGTTCTTC | TRBD1 | TRBV18 | - | TRBJ2-1